A single sample is the source of the 15 T cell receptor beta chains below, sequenced in a study of cytomegalovirus exposure and HLA in healthy donors. PCR amplification relied on 60 Vbeta primers (plus 13 Jbeta primers). Sequencing was performed with immunoSEQ multiplex PCR; in TCRdb, only in-frame clones are kept and a portion is missing. The data show around 180,000 clones, with about 80% seen just once and around 2% held by the top ten. Sequencing was done on a sample of PBMCs. These TCRs come from a woman between 18 and 30 years old in good health and CMV-seropositive.

The chain recombines TRBV7-9 with TRBJ2-3, with D tentatively TRBD2 (5 bases). Germline CDR1 reads SEHNR; CDR2 reads FQNEAQ (reference sequence). The V gene lost 6 bases and the J gene lost 0 bases, with 13 bases spanning the gap. The length of the CDR3 is 15 residues. CDR3 coding DNA: TGTGCCAGCAGTCCCATCAGCGGAAGCACAGATACGCAGTATTTT. It translates to CASSPISGSTDTQYF.

Comment on this clone: This sample includes further DNA sequences coding for the same CDR3. V is TRBV9 and J is TRBJ2-3, with 11 bases that match TRBD1. The CDR3 length is 15 residues. Germline trimming cut 5 bases from V and 3 bases from J; bases unmatched to any gene: 5. The V gene's germline CDR1 is SGDLS and CDR2 YYNGEE. The CDR3 reads CASSRTGGFTDTQYF. For the CDR3, the DNA is TGTGCCAGCAGTCGGACAGGGGGCTTTACAGATACGCAGTATTTT.

This sequence joins TRBV5-6 and TRBJ2-1; D is unclear. The germline V and J ends were trimmed by 0 bases and 5 bases, with 6 bases remaining between them. Germline lookup yields CDR1 SGHDT and CDR2 YYEEEE. The CDR3 spans 13 residues. CDR3 sequence: CASSLERHNEQFF. DNA of the CDR3: TGTGCCAGCAGCTTGGAGAGGCACAATGAGCAGTTCTTC.

This clone appeared a few times. The J gene is TRBJ1-1, the V gene TRBV25-1, with no clear D. Germline V gene lookup returns CDR1 MGHDK and CDR2 SYGVNS. The CDR3 has 11 amino acids. V lost 6 bases, J lost 4 bases, and 6 bases lay in between. The chain's CDR3 is CASSSGTEAFF. CDR3 in DNA: TGTGCCAGCAGCAGTGGCACTGAAGCTTTCTTT.

This clone showed up just a few times. This chain links TRBV6-5 with TRBJ1-3; 9 nucleotides match TRBD1. Germline loops: CDR1 MNHEY, CDR2 SVGAGI. The CDR3 runs to 14 residues. The ends lost 6 bases at V and 6 bases at J; junction bases unmatched: 6. CDR3 region: CASRRGQGTNTIYF. In DNA form, the CDR3 reads TGTGCCAGCAGACGGGGACAGGGTACAAACACCATATATTTT.

The chain carries TRBV9 and TRBJ2-2; 8 bases match TRBD2. CDR3 size: 16 residues. Germline CDR1 is SGDLS and CDR2 is YYNGEE. Trimming at V came to 4 bases and at J to 4 bases, leaving 9 bases not matched to a gene. CDR3 bases: TGTGCCAGCAGCACTACGGGGGGGCCTGGCACCGGGGAGCTGTTTTTT. Protein: CASSTTGGPGTGELFF.

The rearrangement links TRBV2 to TRBJ1-5; 8 nucleotides align to TRBD1. The CDR3 runs 13 residues. Germline-derived CDR1 and CDR2 are SNHLY and FYNNEI. V lost 7 bases and J lost 6; bases outside the gene matches: 5. CDR3 coding DNA: TGTGCCAGCAACGCAGGGGGCGTTCAGCCCCAGCATTTT. Translation gives CASNAGGVQPQHF.

The chain has TRBV25-1 and TRBJ2-7, with a weak D call TRBD2 (6 bases). Germline V lookup: CDR1 MGHDK, CDR2 SYGVNS. The CDR3 contains 13 residues. V lost 4 bases and J 5 bases, leaving 12 bases between the germline ends. CDR3 sequence (DNA): TGTGCCAGCAGTGGCGCGGGGAACAACGAGCAGTACGTC. As protein: CASSGAGNNEQYV.

The chain is built from TRBV7-9 and TRBJ2-3, with D tentatively TRBD1 (6 bases). In germline, CDR1 is SEHNR, CDR2 FQNEAQ (reference sequence). The V and J ends lost 6 bases and 4 bases respectively, with 8 bases between them. CDR3 length equals 12 residues. The CDR3 protein is CASRGAPDTQYF. The DNA of the CDR3 is TGTGCCAGCAGGGGGGCCCCAGATACGCAGTATTTT.

The chain carries TRBV2 and TRBJ2-5, with 8 bases that match TRBD2. CDR3 length: 16 residues. V shed 7 bases, J shed 1 base, and the junction held 11 bases outside the gene matches. CDR1 and CDR2 (germline): SNHLY, FYNNEI. DNA for the CDR3: TGTGCCAGCAATCCGGATCGGGGGGGGTTCCAAGAGACCCAGTACTTC. Its protein is CASNPDRGGFQETQYF. The full variable domain, its missing parts supplied by reference TRBV2 and TRBJ2-5, is EPEVTQTPSHQVTQMGQEVILRCVPISNHLYFYWYRQILGQKVEFLVSFYNNEISEKSEIFDDQFSVERPDGSNFTLKIRSTKLEDSAMYFCASNPDRGGFQETQYFGPGTRLLVL.

The chain carries TRBV5-6 and TRBJ2-3; 11 bases are a match to TRBD2. Germline-derived CDR1 and CDR2 are SGHDT and YYEEEE. This CDR3 spans 16 amino acids. J was trimmed by 2 bases and V by 4 bases; bases with no gene match: 6. CDR3 sequence (DNA): TGTGCCAGCAGCGGGGGACTAGCGGTTTACACAGATACGCAGTATTTT. Its protein product is CASSGGLAVYTDTQYF.

The V call is TRBV5-1, the J call TRBJ1-2; 8 nucleotides line up with TRBD1. The CDR3 runs 13 residues. Germline V gene data show CDR1 as SGHRS and CDR2 as YFSETQ. The trim removed 3 bases at V and 8 bases at J, leaving 6 bases unmatched. The CDR3 loop is CASSSTGGVGYTF. CDR3 DNA sequence: TGCGCCAGCAGCTCCACAGGGGGGGTAGGCTACACCTTC.

The genes are TRBV29-1 and TRBJ2-7; the match to TRBD2 covers 8 bases. With 6 bases clipped from V and 2 bases from J, the junction kept 9 bases outside the gene matches. CDR3 length: 14 amino acids. From germline, CDR1 is SQVTM and CDR2 ANQGSEA. CDR3 nucleotide sequence: TGCAGCGTAGTAAGCGGGGGCTCACCCTACGAGCAGTACTTC. Translated: CSVVSGGSPYEQYF.

The chain couples TRBV5-5 to TRBJ2-7; TRBD1 is a possible D gene (6 bases). V was pared by 4 bases and J by 3 bases, with 14 bases between. CDR1 and CDR2 (germline): SGHKS, YYEKEE (reference sequence). The CDR3 runs 14 residues. The CDR3 nucleotides are TGTGCCAGCAGCGACCCGGGACACGTCTACGAGCAGTACGTC. Its translation is CASSDPGHVYEQYV.

The chain joins TRBV4-1 to TRBJ1-1, with 7 bases aligning to TRBD1. Germline V CDR1 and CDR2: MGHRA, YSYEKL. V gave up 3 bases and J gave up 7 bases; unmatched junction bases: 11. There are 15 residues in the CDR3. Here the CDR3 reads CASSQTGTALLEAFF. DNA for the CDR3: TGCGCCAGCAGCCAGACCGGGACAGCCCTCCTTGAAGCTTTCTTT.